Given below is one TCR beta chain in context. This sample is part of a study of T cell changes during pregnancy in multiple sclerosis. Using immunoSEQ multiplex PCR, the repertoire was profiled, and TCRdb retains in-frame clones only, with some absent. The table records roughly 70,000 clones, around nine tenths of them present only once. Looked up from germline, CDR1 is MDHEN and CDR2 is SYDVKM. The CDR3 consists of 14 residues. The V segment lost 10 bases and the J segment 4 bases; nucleotides outside the gene matches: 7. The V and J genes are TRBV28 and TRBJ1-3; 10 bases match TRBD1. The receptor was derived from a female donor with multiple sclerosis, enrolled in a pregnancy study. The sequences come from peripheral blood, collected in the third trimester of pregnancy. CDR3 loop: CAITTGGFGNTIYF. The CDR3 DNA reads as TGTGCCATCACGACAGGGGGCTTCGGAAACACCATATATTTT.